These 26 T cell receptor beta chains came from one sample sequenced in a study of blood T cell repertoires in COVID-19. Assay used: immunoSEQ multiplex PCR; TCRdb lists only in-frame clones, some missing. The table records roughly 250,000 clones, 88% of them present only once. Sequenced sample: peripheral blood. These receptors were obtained from a woman in her forties who had recovered from COVID-19.

J is TRBJ2-5 and V is TRBV3-1 (or the pseudogene TRBV3-2), with 9 bases fitting TRBD1. V lost 4 bases to trimming and J lost 5 bases; unmatched junction nucleotides: 5. The CDR3 is 14 amino acids. In germline, CDR1 is LGHDT, CDR2 YNNKEL (reference sequence). CDR3 sequence: CASSPGQGGETQYF. DNA of the CDR3: TGTGCCAGCAGCCCGGGACAGGGCGGGGAGACCCAGTACTTC.

The chain has TRBV7-9 and TRBJ2-1; a possible D gene is TRBD2 (6 bases). The CDR3 is made up of 15 amino acids. Looked up from germline, CDR1 is SEHNR and CDR2 is FQNEAQ (reference sequence). Trimming cost V 5 bases and J 6 bases, with 17 bases left between them. The CDR3 DNA reads TGTGCCAGCAGCCCCTCCCTGGGAGGCACCAATGAGCAGTTCTTC. Translation: CASSPSLGGTNEQFF.

For the CDR3, the DNA is TGCAGCGTTGAAGATCGGCTAGCCGGGACCTACGAGCAGTACTTC. Translation: CSVEDRLAGTYEQYF. The V and J genes are TRBV29-1 and TRBJ2-7; possibly TRBD2 for D (5 bases). The germline V gene encodes CDR1 SQVTM and CDR2 ANQGSEA. Trimming took 0 bases from V and 2 from J, leaving 14 bases between them. This CDR3 contains 15 residues.

The chain employs TRBV4-3 and TRBJ1-4; a weak D match, TRBD1 (5 bases). This CDR3 is 15 amino acids long. The germline V and J ends were trimmed by 3 bases and 4 bases, with 12 bases remaining between them. The germline V gene encodes CDR1 LGHNA and CDR2 YSLEER. CDR3 sequence: CASSHDSGGNEKLFF. The DNA for the CDR3 is TGCGCCAGCAGCCATGACTCGGGGGGTAATGAAAAACTGTTTTTT.

This clone is a singleton in its sample. This chain uses TRBV2 with TRBJ2-3; 9 bases line up with TRBD2. The germline CDR1 and CDR2 sequences are SNHLY and FYNNEI. After removal of 4 bases from V and 4 bases from J, the junction contained 12 bases not matched to a gene. This CDR3 has 17 amino acids. The CDR3 nucleotides read TGTGCCAGCAGTGCGAGACTAGCGGCCTCCCCGGCAGATACGCAGTATTTT. Translating it yields CASSARLAASPADTQYF.

The chain combines TRBV15 with TRBJ2-1, with TRBD2 matching over 8 bases. There are 13 residues in the CDR3. J lost 12 bases, V lost 2 bases, and 6 bases had no gene match. Germline V gene sequence: CDR1 LNHNV, CDR2 YYDKDF (reference sequence). Here the CDR3 DNA reads TGTGCCACCAGCAGACCCGGGGGGGTCGGGCAGTTCTTC. Translating gives CATSRPGGVGQFF.

With regard to this clone: The sample holds other DNA sequences that translate to the same CDR3. This chain joins TRBV5-1 and TRBJ1-5; 9 bases are shared with TRBD1. The CDR3 runs to 14 residues. V lost 0 bases and J lost 5; bases outside the gene matches: 0. Per the germline V gene, CDR1 is SGHRS and CDR2 is YFSETQ. CDR3 sequence: CASSLGQGDQPQHF. DNA for the CDR3: TGCGCCAGCAGCTTGGGACAGGGGGATCAGCCCCAGCATTTT.

V gene TRBV3-1 (or the pseudogene TRBV3-2) combines with J gene TRBJ2-3; no definite D call. Between the trimmed V and J ends, which lost 4 bases and 2 bases, there was a span of 4 bases. Germline V gene data show CDR1 as LGHDT and CDR2 as YNNKEL (reference sequence). The CDR3 sequence is 12 residues long. Here the CDR3 DNA reads TGTGCCAGCAGCCTCCACACAGATACGCAGTATTTT. Translated: CASSLHTDTQYF.

For the CDR3, the DNA is TGTGCCAGCTCAAAGGACAGGGTAAACTATGGCTACACCTTC. This encodes CASSKDRVNYGYTF. V usage is TRBV18 and J usage is TRBJ1-2, with TRBD1 identical over 8 bases. The CDR3 extends over 14 amino acids. The germline V gene encodes CDR1 KGHSH and CDR2 LQKENI. V gave up 5 bases and J gave up 2 bases; unmatched junction bases: 4.

The gene calls are TRBV9 and TRBJ2-7; 7 bases line up with TRBD1. This CDR3 comprises 14 residues. After removal of 2 bases from V and 0 bases from J, the junction contained 2 bases not matched to a gene. Germline V gene sequence: CDR1 SGDLS, CDR2 YYNGEE. The CDR3 sequence is CASSVGTASYEQYF. Written as DNA, the CDR3 is TGTGCCAGCAGCGTCGGGACAGCCTCCTACGAGCAGTACTTC.

The V gene is TRBV7-2, the J gene TRBJ2-7, with D perhaps matching TRBD2 (6 bases). V lost 0 bases and J 5 bases, leaving 11 bases between the germline ends. This CDR3 contains 14 residues. Germline V lookup: CDR1 SGHTA, CDR2 FQGNSA. CDR3 in DNA: TGTGCCAGCAGCTTAGCAGCGGGCAGAGACGAGCAGTACTTC. Protein sequence: CASSLAAGRDEQYF. The full variable domain, completed using reference TRBV7-2 and TRBJ2-7, is GAGVSQSPSNKVTEKGKDVELRCDPISGHTALYWYRQSLGQGLEFLIYFQGNSAPDKSGLPSDRFSAERTGGSVSTLTIQRTQQEDSAVYLCASSLAAGRDEQYFGPGTRLTVT.

The chain employs TRBV11-2 and TRBJ1-3; the D is unclear. The CDR3 runs 13 residues. Germline lookup yields CDR1 SGHAT and CDR2 FQNNGV. V lost 5 bases and J lost 4, with 9 bases in between. CDR3 in DNA: TGTGCCAGCAGCCCAGGCCCGGGAAACACCATATATTTT. Translated, it gives CASSPGPGNTIYF.

The chain couples TRBV5-4 to TRBJ2-1; the D is unclear. V lost 0 bases, J lost 0 bases, and 10 bases lay in between. Germline CDR1 SGHNT, CDR2 YYREEE (reference sequence). CDR3 length: 16 amino acids. In DNA form, the CDR3 reads TGTGCCAGCAGCTTGGGGGCAGCAAGCTCCTACAATGAGCAGTTCTTC. It is translated as CASSLGAASSYNEQFF. Complete variable domain (other parts from reference TRBV5-4 and TRBJ2-1): ETGVTQSPTHLIKTRGQQVTLRCSSQSGHNTVSWYQQALGQGPQFIFQYYREEENGRGNFPPRFSGLQFPNYSSELNVNALELDDSALYLCASSLGAASSYNEQFFGPGTRLTVL.

J is TRBJ2-6 and V is TRBV5-8; D unresolved. Trimming pared 0 bases from V and 2 bases from J, leaving 9 bases between. There are 16 residues in the CDR3. Germline V gives CDR1 SGHTS, CDR2 YDEGEE. The CDR3 DNA reads as TGTGCCAGCAGCTTGGGGCTCCTCCCTGGGGCCAACGTCCTGACTTTC. Translation: CASSLGLLPGANVLTF.

The rearrangement links TRBV30 to TRBJ2-2, with 7 bases lining up with TRBD1. V lost 8 bases, J lost 6 bases, and 3 bases stayed unmatched. Germline assignment: CDR1 GTSNPN and CDR2 SVGIG (reference sequence). The CDR3 is 11 amino acids. The DNA for the CDR3 is TGTGCCGACAGGGACCCCGGGGAGCTGTTTTTT. As protein: CADRDPGELFF.

The rearrangement uses TRBV3-1 (or the pseudogene TRBV3-2) and TRBJ2-7; 11 bases are a match to TRBD2. The CDR3 runs to 16 residues. Trimming at V came to 4 bases and at J to 4 bases, leaving 9 bases not matched to a gene. Germline V gene sequence: CDR1 LGHDT, CDR2 YNNKEL (reference sequence). This CDR3 reads CASSLGLAGGPYEQYV. The CDR3 coding sequence is TGTGCCAGCAGCCTCGGGCTAGCGGGAGGACCTTACGAGCAGTACGTC.

The V gene is TRBV24-1, the J gene TRBJ2-1; 8 bases fit TRBD2. Germline trimming cut 4 bases from V and 2 bases from J; bases unmatched to any gene: 15. The germline V gene encodes CDR1 KGHDR and CDR2 SFDVKD. This CDR3 has 19 residues. DNA for the CDR3: TGTGCCACCAGTGACTATATTCGAAGCGGGAGAGGACCCTACAATGAGCAGTTCTTC. As protein: CATSDYIRSGRGPYNEQFF.

Only a few counts were recorded for this clone. The chain recombines TRBV11-3 with TRBJ1-1; D perhaps matches TRBD1 (5 bases). Germline V gene data show CDR1 as SGHNT and CDR2 as YENEEA. The CDR3 totals 15 residues. V gave up 5 bases and J gave up 1 base, with 14 bases separating them. The CDR3 DNA follows: TGTGCCAGCAGCCCAGGAGGGACGGCGAACACTGAAGCTTTCTTT. Translation: CASSPGGTANTEAFF.

J is TRBJ2-1 and V is TRBV5-4, with a weak D call TRBD1 (8 bases). The CDR3 has 16 amino acids. V lost 0 bases and J 4 bases, leaving 14 bases between the germline ends. Germline values: CDR1 SGHNT, CDR2 YYREEE (reference sequence). CDR3 residues: CASSLGGQGGYNEQFF. The CDR3 DNA reads TGTGCCAGCAGCTTGGGAGGACAGGGAGGGTACAATGAGCAGTTCTTC.

The chain employs TRBV30 and TRBJ1-5; possible D gene TRBD1, 6 bases. The V end was cut by 4 bases, the J end by 3 bases, with 19 bases between. CDR3 size: 16 residues. CDR1 is GTSNPN and CDR2 is SVGIG in the germline V gene (reference sequence). CDR3 sequence: CAWTAAGAGVNQPQHF. CDR3 sequence (DNA): TGTGCCTGGACGGCGGCGGGGGCGGGAGTCAATCAGCCCCAGCATTTT.

The chain uses TRBV7-8 and TRBJ1-2, with a possible D match to TRBD1 (6 bases). This CDR3 spans 14 amino acids. Trimming removed 1 base at V and 6 bases at J, with 12 bases between. Germline CDR1 and CDR2: SGHVS and FQNEAQ. The CDR3 bases are TGTGCCAGCAGCTTAGTTCAGGGGAGGGATGGCTACACCTTC. This codes for CASSLVQGRDGYTF. The full variable domain, its missing parts supplied by reference TRBV7-8 and TRBJ1-2, is GAGVSQSPRYKVAKRGQDVALRCDPISGHVSLFWYQQALGQGPEFLTYFQNEAQLDKSGLPSDRFFAERPEGSVSTLKIQRTQQEDSAVYLCASSLVQGRDGYTFGSGTRLTVV.

This sequence joins TRBV18 and TRBJ1-4; no definite D call. The CDR3 totals 14 residues. Germline V gene sequence: CDR1 KGHSH, CDR2 LQKENI. With 4 bases removed from V and 2 bases from J, the gap between germline ends came to 8 bases. The CDR3 DNA is TGTGCCAGCTCACTCTCCTCCACTAATGAAAAACTGTTTTTT. Translating gives CASSLSSTNEKLFF.

The rearrangement links TRBV3-1 (or the pseudogene TRBV3-2) to TRBJ2-4; possible D gene TRBD2, 5 bases. V was trimmed by 5 bases and J by 1 base, leaving 9 bases between them. The germline CDR1 and CDR2 sequences are LGHDT and YNNKEL (reference sequence). This CDR3 has 14 amino acids. The CDR3 spells CASSEPGAKNIQYF. DNA of the CDR3: TGTGCCAGCAGCGAGCCGGGGGCCAAAAACATTCAGTACTTC.

The genes are TRBV25-1 and TRBJ2-7; maybe TRBD2 (6 bases). From germline, CDR1 is MGHDK and CDR2 SYGVNS. This CDR3 is 15 amino acids long. V shed 2 bases and J shed 7 bases, with 18 bases lying between them. This chain's CDR3 is CASSEKARQAGEQYV. CDR3 DNA sequence: TGTGCCAGCAGTGAAAAGGCCCGGCAGGCGGGGGAGCAGTACGTC.

This clone was recorded only once. The chain is built from TRBV24-1 and TRBJ1-2, with D maybe TRBD1 (5 bases). This CDR3 region has 14 residues. Trimming removed 4 bases at V and 8 bases at J, with 16 bases between. Germline V lookup: CDR1 KGHDR, CDR2 SFDVKD. CDR3 DNA sequence: TGTGCCACCAGTGACCACAGGAGTTCCCACGGCTACACCTTC. It yields the protein CATSDHRSSHGYTF.

This chain joins TRBV7-6 and TRBJ2-3, with D tentatively TRBD1 (6 bases). This CDR3 is built from 16 residues. V shed 0 bases and J shed 5 bases, with 15 bases lying between them. CDR1 and CDR2 (germline): SGHVS, FNYEAQ. In nucleotides, the CDR3 is TGTGCCAGCAGCTTAGCGCCGGCAGGGGTCGGAGATACGCAGTATTTT. Encoded protein: CASSLAPAGVGDTQYF. Supplemented by reference TRBV7-6 and TRBJ2-3, the full variable domain reads GAGVSQSPRYKVTKRGQDVALRCDPISGHVSLYWYRQALGQGPEFLTYFNYEAQQDKSGLPNDRFSAERPEGSISTLTIQRTEQRDSAMYRCASSLAPAGVGDTQYFGPGTRLTVL.